A selection of T cell receptor beta chains follows, all from one sample in a study of T cell responses to AZD1222 COVID-19 vaccine. Generated by immunoSEQ multiplex PCR, the TCRdb table keeps only in-frame clones and is missing some. The sample lists more than 85,000 clones, about nine tenths occurring once. Sample: peripheral blood, taken on day 0 of AZD1222 vaccination. These receptors originate from an adult in good health. The CDR3 runs from the conserved cysteine through the conserved F or W. Fields, in order: CDR3 DNA, CDR3 protein, clone size, D gene, J gene, CDR3 length, V gene. A D gene is named only where the DNA matches it firmly. Size is stated for part of the rows, as once, few or many counts, or as a class when the clone is expanded.

cdr3_nt: TGCAGTGCTAGTCGGGCACAAGAGACCCAGTACTTC
cdr3_aa: CSASRAQETQYF
clone_size: NA
d_call: NA
j_call: TRBJ2-5
cdr3_length: 12
v_call: TRBV20-1

cdr3_nt: TGTGCCATCAGTGGTTTCGTTGGGGGGAATGAGCAGTTCTTC
cdr3_aa: CAISGFVGGNEQFF
clone_size: NA
d_call: NA
j_call: TRBJ2-1
cdr3_length: 14
v_call: TRBV10-3

cdr3_nt: TGTGCCAGCAGCCGCATGGCAGGGGGGACAGATACGCAGTATTTT
cdr3_aa: CASSRMAGGTDTQYF
clone_size: NA
d_call: NA
j_call: TRBJ2-3
cdr3_length: 15
v_call: TRBV5-6

cdr3_nt: TGTGCCAGCAGCCCCTCCCCAGGGTATGCAACTAATGAAAAACTGTTTTTT
cdr3_aa: CASSPSPGYATNEKLFF
clone_size: NA
d_call: NA
j_call: TRBJ1-4
cdr3_length: 17
v_call: TRBV9

cdr3_nt: TGTGCCTGGGGACAACTTGAGGGCTCTGGGGCCAACGTCCTGACTTTC
cdr3_aa: CAWGQLEGSGANVLTF
clone_size: NA
d_call: NA
j_call: TRBJ2-6
cdr3_length: 16
v_call: TRBV30

cdr3_nt: TGTGCCACCAGTGATTTTCGGGAAGGAGAAAAACTGTTTTTT
cdr3_aa: CATSDFREGEKLFF
clone_size: NA
d_call: NA
j_call: TRBJ1-4
cdr3_length: 14
v_call: TRBV24-1

cdr3_nt: TGTGCCAGCAGCTTGGACGGCAGCCTAACCGGGGACACTGAAGCTTTCTTT
cdr3_aa: CASSLDGSLTGDTEAFF
clone_size: NA
d_call: NA
j_call: TRBJ1-1
cdr3_length: 17
v_call: TRBV5-5

cdr3_nt: TGTGCCAGCAGCCCTCGGGACAGGGGCCTGTCCGAGCAGTACTTC
cdr3_aa: CASSPRDRGLSEQYF
clone_size: once
d_call: TRBD1
j_call: TRBJ2-7
cdr3_length: 15
v_call: TRBV3-1/TRBV3-2

cdr3_nt: TGTGCCAGCAGTACAGGGGGCACAGATACGCAGTATTTT
cdr3_aa: CASSTGGTDTQYF
clone_size: NA
d_call: TRBD1
j_call: TRBJ2-3
cdr3_length: 13
v_call: TRBV2

cdr3_nt: TGTGCCAGCAGCCCGGACAGGGAAGGCACAGATACGCAGTATTTT
cdr3_aa: CASSPDREGTDTQYF
clone_size: NA
d_call: TRBD1
j_call: TRBJ2-3
cdr3_length: 15
v_call: TRBV27

cdr3_nt: TGTGCCAGCAGGATCCGGGCAGGGGGCTTTAGATCGTACACCGGGGAGCTGTTTTTT
cdr3_aa: CASRIRAGGFRSYTGELFF
clone_size: NA
d_call: TRBD1
j_call: TRBJ2-2
cdr3_length: 19
v_call: TRBV27

cdr3_nt: TGTGCCAGTAGTACACAGTTCTCGGTGAAGAGCTCCTACGAGCAGTACTTC
cdr3_aa: CASSTQFSVKSSYEQYF
clone_size: NA
d_call: NA
j_call: TRBJ2-7
cdr3_length: 17
v_call: TRBV19

cdr3_nt: TGTGCCAGCAGCTCCGGACAGGGGGCGTATGGCTACACCTTC
cdr3_aa: CASSSGQGAYGYTF
clone_size: NA
d_call: TRBD1
j_call: TRBJ1-2
cdr3_length: 14
v_call: TRBV13

cdr3_nt: TGTGCCAGCAGTTTCCGGGACAACTACGAGCAGTACTTC
cdr3_aa: CASSFRDNYEQYF
clone_size: NA
d_call: NA
j_call: TRBJ2-7
cdr3_length: 13
v_call: TRBV27

cdr3_nt: TGTGCCAGCAGTTTTTTAGGGGAGGAGGACACCGGGGAGCTGTTTTTT
cdr3_aa: CASSFLGEEDTGELFF
clone_size: NA
d_call: NA
j_call: TRBJ2-2
cdr3_length: 16
v_call: TRBV27

cdr3_nt: TGTGCCAGCTCACCCACCCGGGACAGGGGAAGGGACTATGGCTACACTTTC
cdr3_aa: CASSPTRDRGRDYGYTF
clone_size: once
d_call: TRBD1
j_call: TRBJ1-2
cdr3_length: 17
v_call: TRBV18

cdr3_nt: TGTGCCAGCAGTTACGGGGGTCCCCCCTACGAGCAGTACTTC
cdr3_aa: CASSYGGPPYEQYF
clone_size: NA
d_call: NA
j_call: TRBJ2-7
cdr3_length: 14
v_call: TRBV6-5